This TCR beta chain was captured by sequencing in a study of response to subunit inactivated influenza vaccine. Whole-study results and caveats: Authors suggested each seasonal influenza vaccination recruits few new T cells.

This clonotype was seen ten or more times. The target antigen is unknown. MiXCR, run by TCRdb on the RT-PCR reads, gives a single entry per CDR3 protein. The sample lists about 500,000 distinct CDR3 sequences, about 17% occurring once. The TCR originated in a man aged 50 to 75 who received an inactivated influenza vaccine. This specimen consisted of CD4+ T cells sorted from PBMCs, obtained approximately 25 months after vaccination.

The CDR3 spells CASSLPSGAYNEQFF. Written as DNA, the CDR3 is TGTGCCAGCAGCTTGCCTAGCGGGGCCTACAATGAGCAGTTCTTC. The V call is TRBV5-6, the J call TRBJ2-1, with 9 positions matching TRBD2. This CDR3 has 15 residues. The germline gives CDR1 SGHDT, CDR2 YYEEEE. Losses at the gene ends were 1 base for V and 2 bases for J; bases not matched to a gene: 1.